This T cell receptor (beta chain) emerged from a study of T-cell reconstitution after alpha-beta-depleted transplantation in children (dated by TCRdb to 2016 to 2018). Background on the whole study: Using TCR repertoire profiling, the study followed T-cell immune reconstitution in a quantitative way in children after TCRalphabeta/CD19-depleted allogeneic hematopoietic cell transplantation.

This clonotype has only a few counts. Its antigen target is currently unknown. No much larger clonotype is one base removed from it; base qualities were not supplied. The library relied on PCR. The sequencing machine was an Illumina HiSeq 2500. TCR library preparation used molecular barcoding, with unique molecular identifiers applied to normalize quantification of the TCRbeta repertoire. Using fastp trimming at Q25 and MiXCR clonotype assembly, TCRdb reanalyzed the public sequencing data and kept in-frame beta chains. Under each unique CDR3 protein, matching rows form one entry showing the most common genes and DNA. In this sample the table shows over 400,000 distinct CDR3 sequences, over 40% of which occur a single time. The biggest ten clones account for around a quarter of the sample. The investigation overall reported the following: Over the following months the frequencies of hyperexpanded clones went down, and after one year T-cell counts and TCRbeta diversity were mostly credited to newly produced T cells. The apparently early recovery of alphabetaT-cell counts about two months after transplant reportedly depended on only several hundred rapidly expanded clones that came from non-depleted graft cells. In some patients, the high TCRbeta diversity seen at day 60 was put down to recipient T cells and intrathymic progenitors that had survived conditioning.

Read against the paper, the sample's treatment or condition label means: allogeneic hematopoietic cell transplantation with graft depleted of TCRalphabeta T cells and CD19 B cells. The children who served as transplant recipients had been given grafts of TCRalphabeta/CD19-depleted allogeneic hematopoietic cells. From the cysteine up to the phenylalanine, the CDR3 has a length of 16 residues. Here the CDR3 DNA is all that survives: 48 bases in frame from base 1. From the germline V gene, CDR1 is SGHTA and CDR2 is FQGNSA. V sheds 5 bases and J sheds 0 bases, leaving 16 bases between their ends. The rearranged chain carries TRBV7-2 and TRBJ1-2; possibly the D gene is TRBD1, per 6 matching bases. The source was PBMCs, collected before TCRalphabeta/CD19-depleted stem cell transplant. The sequence was collected from a girl between 2 and 10 years old with aplastic anemia, due to receive a stem cell transplant. In nucleotides, the sequence is TGTGCCAGCAGCAAGGGGGGGGAGAGATCTAACTATGGCTACACCTTC. Protein translation: CASSKGGERSNYGYTF.